Listed below are T cell receptor beta chains from one sample, sequenced in a study of identifying expanded T cells in peripheral blood. Assay used: immunoSEQ multiplex PCR; TCRdb lists only in-frame clones, some missing. Of around 130,000 clones detected, 70% to 90% appear once; the ten largest clones hold about 8%. The sequenced material came from blood. The receptors come from a person aged 18 to 75 in good health. The CDR3 runs from the conserved cysteine through the conserved F or W. The D gene is left open where the match is weak.

j_call: TRBJ1-2; v_call: TRBV10-2; d_call: -; cdr3_length: 12; cdr3_aa: CASSEPGNGYTF
j_call: TRBJ1-1; v_call: TRBV11-2; d_call: TRBD1; cdr3_length: 15; cdr3_aa: CASSWGQGANTEAFF
j_call: TRBJ2-7; v_call: TRBV7-9; d_call: TRBD1; cdr3_length: 14; cdr3_aa: CASRRQGAEHEQYF
j_call: TRBJ2-7; v_call: TRBV11-2; d_call: -; cdr3_length: 13; cdr3_aa: CASSFVGEYEQYF
j_call: TRBJ1-5; v_call: TRBV19; d_call: -; cdr3_length: 13; cdr3_aa: CASSVSTGQPQHF
j_call: TRBJ2-7; v_call: TRBV27; d_call: -; cdr3_length: 15; cdr3_aa: CASSLGSGYSYEQYF
j_call: TRBJ2-5; v_call: TRBV5-1; d_call: TRBD2; cdr3_length: 17; cdr3_aa: CASSLQASGTVGETQYF
j_call: TRBJ1-2; v_call: TRBV29-1; d_call: -; cdr3_length: 12; cdr3_aa: CSVTDLNYGYTF
j_call: TRBJ2-5; v_call: TRBV7-2; d_call: -; cdr3_length: 14; cdr3_aa: CASSLSHATETQYF
j_call: TRBJ2-3; v_call: TRBV5-8; d_call: -; cdr3_length: 15; cdr3_aa: CASSTLSSTRDTQYF
j_call: TRBJ1-4; v_call: TRBV11-3; d_call: TRBD1; cdr3_length: 14; cdr3_aa: CAIPQDREHEKLFF
j_call: TRBJ2-5; v_call: TRBV4-1; d_call: -; cdr3_length: 16; cdr3_aa: CASSQYRAGGQETQYF
j_call: TRBJ1-2; v_call: TRBV4-1; d_call: -; cdr3_length: 16; cdr3_aa: CASSQDRLTANYGYTF
j_call: TRBJ1-5; v_call: TRBV4-3; d_call: -; cdr3_length: 13; cdr3_aa: CASSQAGEQPQHF
j_call: TRBJ1-2; v_call: TRBV4-3; d_call: -; cdr3_length: 20; cdr3_aa: CASSQDHTERGAKPSYGYTF
j_call: TRBJ2-1; v_call: TRBV7-2; d_call: -; cdr3_length: 13; cdr3_aa: CASSLVPGYEQFF
j_call: TRBJ2-7; v_call: TRBV5-6; d_call: -; cdr3_length: 13; cdr3_aa: CASSLDRGGEQYF
j_call: TRBJ2-2; v_call: TRBV4-2; d_call: -; cdr3_length: 19; cdr3_aa: CASSQDVRAPITTPGELFF
j_call: TRBJ1-1; v_call: TRBV5-8; d_call: -; cdr3_length: 15; cdr3_aa: CASTSKRAKNTEAFF
j_call: TRBJ1-2; v_call: TRBV5-6; d_call: -; cdr3_length: 16; cdr3_aa: CASSFILRGGNYGYTF
j_call: TRBJ2-2; v_call: TRBV5-1; d_call: TRBD1; cdr3_length: 16; cdr3_aa: CASSLTGGAGTGELFF
j_call: TRBJ2-1; v_call: TRBV6-5; d_call: TRBD2; cdr3_length: 16; cdr3_aa: CASSSMTSGRGNEQFF
j_call: TRBJ2-7; v_call: TRBV4-3; d_call: -; cdr3_length: 13; cdr3_aa: CASSLTEQGEQYF
j_call: TRBJ1-3; v_call: TRBV7-9; d_call: -; cdr3_length: 12; cdr3_aa: CASSPSGNTIYF
j_call: TRBJ2-5; v_call: TRBV7-9; d_call: TRBD2; cdr3_length: 12; cdr3_aa: CASSVGGETQYF
j_call: TRBJ2-7; v_call: TRBV27; d_call: -; cdr3_length: 13; cdr3_aa: CASSHREGYEQYF
j_call: TRBJ2-1; v_call: TRBV11-2; d_call: TRBD1; cdr3_length: 13; cdr3_aa: CASSLGQGREQFF